This T cell receptor beta chain emerged from a study of shared clonotypes between healthy human individuals. The CDR3 is made up of 15 amino acids. Looked up from germline, CDR1 is MGHDK and CDR2 is SYGVNS. V was trimmed by 3 bases and J by 2 bases, leaving 11 bases between them. The protocol was immunoSEQ multiplex PCR, while the TCRdb copy is restricted to in-frame clones and leaves out a portion. Among about 680,000 clones listed, around 90% were seen once. General study findings and limits: Shared clonotypes: roughly 4.7% naive CD4, under 4% naive CD8, around 2.2% memory CD4, roughly 0.4% memory CD8. What limited the represented genetic and exposure-history diversity was the small number of donors.

The naive CD8 population came from CD45RO-negative cells selected for CCR7, without terminally differentiated effector memory CD45RA+ cells. As for this clone: Its target is unknown.

The sequenced sample consisted of naive CD8+ T cells sorted from blood. The receptor's source is a man aged 25 to 40 in good health. This rearrangement joins TRBV25-1 to TRBJ1-5; D is perhaps TRBD1 (5 bases). In DNA form, the CDR3 reads TGTGCCAGCAGTGAGACGGGGGAAGGCAATCAGCCCCAGCATTTT. It is translated as CASSETGEGNQPQHF.